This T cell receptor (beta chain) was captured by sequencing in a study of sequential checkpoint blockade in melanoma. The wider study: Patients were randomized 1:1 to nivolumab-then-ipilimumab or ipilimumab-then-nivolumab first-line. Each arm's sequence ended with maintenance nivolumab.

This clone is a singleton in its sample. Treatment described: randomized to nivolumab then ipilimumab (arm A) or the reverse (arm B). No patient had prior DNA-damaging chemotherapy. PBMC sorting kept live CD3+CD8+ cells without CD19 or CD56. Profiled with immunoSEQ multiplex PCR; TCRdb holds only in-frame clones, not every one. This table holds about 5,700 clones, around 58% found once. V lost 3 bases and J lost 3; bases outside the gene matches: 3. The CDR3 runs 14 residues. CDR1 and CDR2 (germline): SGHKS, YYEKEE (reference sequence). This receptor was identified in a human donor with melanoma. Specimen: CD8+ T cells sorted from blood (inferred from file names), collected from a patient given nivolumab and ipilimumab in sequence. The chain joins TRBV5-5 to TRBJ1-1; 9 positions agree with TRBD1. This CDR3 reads CASSWGTGYTEAFF. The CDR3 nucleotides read TGTGCCAGCAGCTGGGGGACAGGGTACACTGAAGCTTTCTTT.